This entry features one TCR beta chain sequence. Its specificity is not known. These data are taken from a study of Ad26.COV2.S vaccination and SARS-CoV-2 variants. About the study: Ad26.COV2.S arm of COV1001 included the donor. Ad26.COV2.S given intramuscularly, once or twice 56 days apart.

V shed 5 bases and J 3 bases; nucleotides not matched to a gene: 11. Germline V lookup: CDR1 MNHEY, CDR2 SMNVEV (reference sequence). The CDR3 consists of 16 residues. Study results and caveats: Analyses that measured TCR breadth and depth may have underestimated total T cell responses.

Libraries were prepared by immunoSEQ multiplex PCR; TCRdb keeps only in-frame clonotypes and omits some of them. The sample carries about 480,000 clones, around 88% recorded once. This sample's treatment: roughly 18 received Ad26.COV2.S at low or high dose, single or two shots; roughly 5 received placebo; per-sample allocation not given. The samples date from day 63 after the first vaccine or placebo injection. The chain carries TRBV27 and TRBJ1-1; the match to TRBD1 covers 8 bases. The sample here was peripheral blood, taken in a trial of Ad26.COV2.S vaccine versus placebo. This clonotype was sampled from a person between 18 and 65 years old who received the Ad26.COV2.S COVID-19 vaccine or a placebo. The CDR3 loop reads CASSKRQGRSHTEAFF. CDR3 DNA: TGTGCCAGCAGTAAGCGACAGGGGAGGTCGCACACTGAAGCTTTCTTT.